The following is a TCR beta chain sequence with its context. Its antigen is currently not known. Base qualities were left out, and no much larger clone turns up one base away. This entry comes from a study of control samples from healthy donors and cancer patients (dated by TCRdb to about 2020). V was cut back by 7 bases and J by 0 bases, leaving a gap of 4 bases between them. The CDR3 holds 12 amino acids from the cysteine to the phenylalanine. The entry retains the CDR3 DNA only, 36 bases that are in frame from base 1. The germline V gene provides CDR1 WSHSY and CDR2 SAAADI. The library was built by means of the immunoSEQ multiplex PCR assay. TCRdb retrieved this table from immuneACCESS and kept in-frame rearrangements only. Not all clones are present; in checked studies, unresolved V genes account for under half, and no reason is known for the remainder. This sample holds 200,000 to 250,000 clones; just under 95% were observed only once. Clones ranked in the top ten supply approximately 1.5% of the sample.

The sequence was obtained from a man in his forties or fifties in good health. The chain joins TRBV10-2 to TRBJ1-3; the D gene cannot be resolved reliably. The sequencing sample was made of blood. DNA sequence: TGCGCCAGCAAGGACTCTGGAAACACCATATATTTT. This sequence encodes CASKDSGNTIYF.